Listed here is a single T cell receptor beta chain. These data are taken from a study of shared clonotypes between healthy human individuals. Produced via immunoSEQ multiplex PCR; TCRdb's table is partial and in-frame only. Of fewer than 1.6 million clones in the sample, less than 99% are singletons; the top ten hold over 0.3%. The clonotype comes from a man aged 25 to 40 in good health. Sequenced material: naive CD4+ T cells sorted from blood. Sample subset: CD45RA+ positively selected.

In nucleotides, the CDR3 is TGTGCCAGCAAGCCGCCGCCAGGGGGCGCCCCGGACTATGGCTACACCTTC. Translating gives CASKPPPGGAPDYGYTF. This chain uses TRBV2 with TRBJ1-2, with 8 bases fitting TRBD1. V gave up 7 bases and J gave up 3 bases; unmatched junction bases: 16. The germline gives CDR1 SNHLY, CDR2 FYNNEI. The CDR3 runs 17 residues.